Listed below are T cell receptor beta chains from one sample, sequenced in a study of blood T cell repertoires in COVID-19. Clones were read by immunoSEQ multiplex PCR, and TCRdb kept only the in-frame ones, dropping some. This repertoire shows about 250,000 clones, almost 90% found once; its top ten account for approximately 1.4%. The sample comprised peripheral blood. The receptors were gathered from a man older than 75 with acute or convalescent COVID-19. CDR3s include the opening cysteine and the closing phenylalanine or tryptophan. A D gene is named only where the DNA matches it firmly. Part of the rows lack a size; the others show once, few, many or a class for expanded clones.

cdr3_length,clone_size,d_call,v_call,j_call,cdr3_nt,cdr3_aa
14,-,TRBD1,TRBV6-5,TRBJ2-5,TGTGCCAGCAGTCAGGGACAGGGGAGGCAGACCCAGTACTTC,CASSQGQGRQTQYF
16,-,TRBD1,TRBV6-4,TRBJ2-3,TGTGCCAGCAGTGACTCTGGGACAGGGACCACAGATACGCAGTATTTT,CASSDSGTGTTDTQYF
19,-,TRBD2,TRBV18,TRBJ2-3,TGTGCCAGCTCACCACGAGTAGCGGGAGTAGGAGAGGGGGCAGATACGCAGTATTTT,CASSPRVAGVGEGADTQYF
15,-,-,TRBV6-5,TRBJ2-3,TGTGCCACGGGGGTCAGGGGGTTCGGCACAGATACGCAGTATTTT,CATGVRGFGTDTQYF
14,-,TRBD1,TRBV29-1,TRBJ2-7,TGCAGCGTTGATCTCGGACAGGGGGGGTACGAGCAGTACTTC,CSVDLGQGGYEQYF
17,-,TRBD2,TRBV7-8,TRBJ2-3,TGTGCCAGCAGCTTAGTGGCTAGCGGGAGAGTCACAGATACGCAGTATTTT,CASSLVASGRVTDTQYF
13,few,-,TRBV18,TRBJ2-3,TGTGCCAGCTCCCGGGACTTTGTAGATACGCAGTATTTT,CASSRDFVDTQYF
14,-,TRBD2,TRBV6-5,TRBJ2-5,TGTGCCAGCAGTCCGATATCGGGGGGAGAGACCCAGTACTTC,CASSPISGGETQYF
15,-,TRBD2,TRBV7-2,TRBJ2-1,TGTGCCAGCAGCTTAGCTAGCGGGAGGATTTTGGAGCAGTTCTTC,CASSLASGRILEQFF
15,-,TRBD1,TRBV5-1,TRBJ2-5,TGCGCCAGCAGCCCGGGCGGTCAGGGGGCGGAGACCCAGTACTTC,CASSPGGQGAETQYF
12,-,-,TRBV11-2,TRBJ1-2,TGTGCCAGCAGCTTAGTAGGGGATGGCTACACCTTC,CASSLVGDGYTF
13,-,TRBD1,TRBV6-5,TRBJ2-1,TGTGCCAGCAGGGGAACAGGGGGCTATGAGCAGTTCTTC,CASRGTGGYEQFF
15,-,TRBD2,TRBV7-2,TRBJ2-5,TGTGCCAGCAGCGAAACTAGCGGGGGGAGGAAGACCCAGTACTTC,CASSETSGGRKTQYF
15,-,TRBD2,TRBV7-9,TRBJ2-7,TGTGCCAGCAGCCCCGGGACTAGCGGATCCTACGAGCAGTACTTC,CASSPGTSGSYEQYF
15,-,TRBD2,TRBV2,TRBJ2-5,TGTGCCAGCAGTGACTTGCGGGAGGTCTATGAGACCCAGTACTTC,CASSDLREVYETQYF
15,-,TRBD1,TRBV5-4,TRBJ2-7,TGTGCCAGCAGCTTTGCAGGGGACAGGGCCCGAGAGCAGTACTTC,CASSFAGDRAREQYF
15,-,-,TRBV6-5,TRBJ1-6,TGTGCCAGCACCCGATACAGGGACCTAAATTCACCCCTCCACTTT,CASTRYRDLNSPLHF
17,-,-,TRBV3-1/TRBV3-2,TRBJ2-2,TGTGCCAGCAGCCAAGGAAGGCGGGACAGTAGGACCGGGGAGCTGTTTTTT,CASSQGRRDSRTGELFF